Shown below are 14 T cell receptor beta chains from a single sample sequenced in a study of T cell responses to AZD1222 COVID-19 vaccine. This table comes from immunoSEQ multiplex PCR, and its TCRdb copy is limited to in-frame clones, with some not included. The sample lists about 78,000 clones, 90% occurring once. The sample was peripheral blood, taken 28 days after the second AZD1222 dose. These receptors were taken from an adult who received the AZD1222 COVID-19 vaccine.

The rearrangement joins TRBV15 to TRBJ1-6; tentative D call: TRBD1 (5 bases). V lost 3 bases and J lost 4, with 7 bases in between. The CDR3 is made up of 14 amino acids. CDR1 is LNHNV and CDR2 is YYDKDF in the germline V gene (reference sequence). CDR3 DNA: TGTGCCACCAGCAGGGACATTTATAATTCACCCCTCCACTTT. This encodes CATSRDIYNSPLHF.

The chain has TRBV5-5 and TRBJ1-5; the D gene is possibly TRBD1 (6 bases). The length of the CDR3 is 17 residues. Trimming took 1 base from V and 2 from J, leaving 16 bases between them. CDR1 is SGHKS, CDR2 YYEKEE, per germline (reference sequence). The CDR3 loop reads CASSLNLMDRGNQPQHF. The DNA for the CDR3 is TGTGCCAGCAGCTTGAATCTGATGGACAGAGGCAATCAGCCCCAGCATTTT.

The genes are TRBV21-1 and TRBJ2-7; the listed D gene, TRBD1, was not tested against the DNA. TRBV21-1 is a pseudogene locus. CDR3 length: 13 residues. The CDR3 here is CASSNRVAYEQYF. In DNA form, the CDR3 reads TGTGCCAGCAGCAACAGGGTGGCCTACGAGCAGTACTTC.

This clone was recorded once. The chain carries TRBV7-9 and TRBJ1-4; unclear D gene. Germline CDR1 SEHNR, CDR2 FQNEAQ (reference sequence). V was shortened by 6 bases and J by 5 bases, with 4 bases between the two germline ends. The CDR3 is 11 residues long. CDR3 in DNA: TGTGCCAGCAGAGGGAATGAAAAACTGTTTTTT. Residues: CASRGNEKLFF.

This clone is a singleton in its sample. J is TRBJ1-2 and V is TRBV9, with D perhaps TRBD1 (6 bases). Looked up from germline, CDR1 is SGDLS and CDR2 is YYNGEE. The CDR3 covers 14 residues. V was shortened by 4 bases and J by 2 bases, with 12 bases between the two germline ends. The CDR3 is CASSLEQGNYGYTF. CDR3 in DNA: TGTGCCAGCAGCCTGGAGCAGGGGAACTATGGCTACACCTTC.

The chain combines TRBV6-5 with TRBJ1-1, with 7 bases fitting TRBD1. V lost 6 bases and J lost 4; bases outside the gene matches: 11. The CDR3 has 15 residues. Germline V CDR1 and CDR2: MNHEY, SVGAGI. CDR3 residues: CASRPVGGGGTEAFF. In DNA form, the CDR3 reads TGTGCCAGCAGACCAGTAGGGGGCGGTGGCACTGAAGCTTTCTTT.

The CDR3 nucleotides are TGCGCCAGCAGCTTTAAGGGGACTAATGAAAAACTGTTTTTT. Translated, it gives CASSFKGTNEKLFF. This chain joins TRBV5-1 and TRBJ1-4, with D tentatively TRBD1 (5 bases). CDR1 SGHRS and CDR2 YFSETQ come from the germline V gene. This CDR3 spans 14 amino acids. V was shortened by 2 bases and J by 2 bases, with 7 bases between the two germline ends.

The V call is TRBV9, the J call TRBJ2-7; D may match TRBD1 or TRBD2 (6 bases each). Germline V gene lookup returns CDR1 SGDLS and CDR2 YYNGEE. V lost 0 bases and J 4 bases, leaving 11 bases between the germline ends. This CDR3 has 14 amino acids. In nucleotides, the CDR3 is TGTGCCAGCAGCGTAGAGGGGGGCCTGTACGAGCAGTACTTC. It translates to CASSVEGGLYEQYF. Full variable domain (missing parts from reference TRBV9 and TRBJ2-7): DSGVTQTPKHLITATGQRVTLRCSPRSGDLSVYWYQQSLDQGLQFLIQYYNGEERAKGNILERFSAQQFPDLHSELNLSSLELGDSALYFCASSVEGGLYEQYFGPGTRLTVT.

The V and J genes are TRBV4-1 and TRBJ1-5, with 7 bases that match TRBD1. Losses at the gene ends were 0 bases for V and 4 bases for J; bases not matched to a gene: 3. The CDR3 runs to 15 residues. Germline loops: CDR1 MGHRA, CDR2 YSYEKL. In DNA form, the CDR3 reads TGCGCCAGCAGCCAAGATGGACAGGTAAATCAGCCCCAGCATTTT. It yields the protein CASSQDGQVNQPQHF.

This clone showed up just once. The chain combines TRBV7-2 with TRBJ1-3; 9 bases are shared with TRBD1. This CDR3 comprises 14 residues. Germline V gives CDR1 SGHTA, CDR2 FQGNSA. V lost 9 bases and J lost 0; bases outside the gene matches: 3. DNA for the CDR3: TGTGCCAGTAGGGACAGGGCCTCTGGAAACACCATATATTTT. Protein sequence: CASRDRASGNTIYF.

The V and J genes are TRBV9 and TRBJ2-7, with 9 bases matching TRBD1. V dropped 0 bases and J dropped 5; count of bases not matched to a gene: 6. Germline lookup yields CDR1 SGDLS and CDR2 YYNGEE. The CDR3 runs to 15 residues. CDR3 protein: CASSVGSGQGHEQYF. CDR3 in DNA: TGTGCCAGCAGCGTAGGTTCGGGACAGGGACACGAGCAGTACTTC.

The genes are TRBV28 and TRBJ1-3; no clear D. Germline CDR1 reads MDHEN; CDR2 reads SYDVKM. Trimming removed 5 bases at V and 4 bases at J, with 12 bases between. The CDR3 extends over 14 amino acids. The CDR3 loop reads CASSGQGSGNTIYF. The DNA of the CDR3 is TGTGCCAGCAGTGGGCAAGGATCCGGAAACACCATATATTTT.

The rearrangement links TRBV9 to TRBJ2-3, with TRBD1 matching over 8 bases. The V gene end was trimmed by 3 bases and the J gene end by 2 bases; junction bases not matched to a gene: 5. CDR3 length: 15 amino acids. Looked up from germline, CDR1 is SGDLS and CDR2 is YYNGEE. In DNA form, the CDR3 reads TGTGCCAGCAGCGCTTCAGGGGGCATCACAGATACGCAGTATTTT. Amino acid sequence: CASSASGGITDTQYF. The whole variable domain, filled in from reference TRBV9 and TRBJ2-3, reads DSGVTQTPKHLITATGQRVTLRCSPRSGDLSVYWYQQSLDQGLQFLIQYYNGEERAKGNILERFSAQQFPDLHSELNLSSLELGDSALYFCASSASGGITDTQYFGPGTRLTVL.

This chain joins TRBV28 and TRBJ2-7; TRBD1 matches at 7 bases. The CDR3 has 13 amino acids. Trimming removed 9 bases from V and 2 bases from J; junction bases left unmatched: 7. Germline V gene lookup returns CDR1 MDHEN and CDR2 SYDVKM. CDR3 residues: CASSTGIPYEQYF. CDR3 nucleotides: TGTGCCAGTTCGACAGGGATTCCCTACGAGCAGTACTTC.